These 20 T cell receptor beta chains originate from one sample sequenced in a study of blood T cells in healthy people across ages. Primers used in a second PCR of about 7 to 12 cycles were a sample-barcoded 5' primer and a J-beta primer mix. A single record per CDR3 protein comes from TCRdb applying MiXCR to the 5' RACE reads. The sample has around 1.1 million distinct CDR3 sequences, 30% to 40% seen once; the top ten hold about 12%. Sequencing used blood. The receptors were gathered from a man younger than 30 in good health.

This clonotype was observed a few times. The chain joins TRBV7-2 to TRBJ2-3, with D possibly being TRBD1 or TRBD2 (5 bases each). V lost 3 bases, J lost 4 bases, and 17 bases lay in between. The length of the CDR3 is 16 residues. In germline, CDR1 is SGHTA, CDR2 FQGNSA. CDR3 sequence reads: CASSLSRGASPDTQYF. In DNA, the CDR3 is TGTGCCAGCAGCTTGAGCCGAGGGGCCTCCCCAGATACGCAGTATTTT. Complete variable domain (other parts from reference TRBV7-2 and TRBJ2-3): GAGVSQSPSNKVTEKGKDVELRCDPISGHTALYWYRQSLGQGLEFLIYFQGNSAPDKSGLPSDRFSAERTGGSVSTLTIQRTQQEDSAVYLCASSLSRGASPDTQYFGPGTRLTVL.

This chain uses TRBV30 with TRBJ2-2; tentative D call: TRBD2 (6 bases). In germline, CDR1 is GTSNPN, CDR2 SVGIG (reference sequence). V lost 0 bases and J 6 bases, leaving 17 bases between the germline ends. The CDR3 extends over 16 amino acids. CDR3 DNA: TGTGCCTGGAGTGTACGCGGGGTTCGTCCTCCCGGGGAGCTGTTTTTT. Protein: CAWSVRGVRPPGELFF.

This clonotype was recorded a few times. CDR3 in amino acids: CASRVGGVNYGYTF. The CDR3 DNA reads as TGTGCCAGCAGGGTTGGGGGGGTTAACTATGGCTACACCTTC. The V gene is TRBV27, the J gene TRBJ1-2, with D maybe TRBD1 (5 bases). The CDR3 contains 14 residues. Germline V gene data show CDR1 as MNHEY and CDR2 as SMNVEV (reference sequence). V was trimmed by 6 bases and J by 1 base, leaving 12 bases between them.

As for this clonotype: A much larger clone differs from this one at a single base, so this may be a read error. V usage is TRBV4-3 and J usage is TRBJ2-5; 8 bases agree with TRBD1. The CDR3 spans 15 residues. Germline CDR1 LGHNA, CDR2 YSLEER. As DNA, the CDR3 is TGCGCCAGCAGCCAGTCGACAGGGGACAAAGAGACCCGGTACTTC. Its translation: CASSQSTGDKETRYF.

This sequence joins TRBV9 and TRBJ2-1; 7 bases align to TRBD2. CDR1 and CDR2 (germline): SGDLS, YYNGEE. This CDR3 is built from 14 residues. With V trimmed by 1 base and J by 7 bases, 5 bases remained unmatched. CDR3 loop: CASSVRREGNEQFF. CDR3 nucleotide sequence: TGTGCCAGCAGCGTACGCAGGGAGGGGAATGAGCAGTTCTTC.

There are a few counts of this clonotype. The chain recombines TRBV15 with TRBJ2-1; TRBD2 might be the D (6 bases). Per the germline V gene, CDR1 is LNHNV and CDR2 is YYDKDF (reference sequence). This CDR3 is built from 16 residues. Trimming took 0 bases from V and 1 from J, leaving 10 bases between them. CDR3 sequence: CATSRDPLASYNEQFF. DNA of the CDR3: TGTGCCACCAGCAGAGATCCGCTAGCGTCCTACAATGAGCAGTTCTTC. Looking up the rest from reference TRBV15 and TRBJ2-1 gives the full variable domain: DAMVIQNPRYQVTQFGKPVTLSCSQTLNHNVMYWYQQKSSQAPKLLFHYYDKDFNNEADTPDNFQSRRPNTSFCFLDIRSPGLGDTAMYLCATSRDPLASYNEQFFGPGTRLTVL.

V and J are TRBV20-1 and TRBJ1-1, with no clear D. This CDR3 is built from 13 residues. CDR1 DFQATT and CDR2 SNEGSKA come from the germline V gene (reference sequence). V dropped 3 bases and J dropped 4 bases, with 12 bases sitting between them. Written as DNA, the CDR3 is TGCAGTGCTAGTATCCGGGATCCCACTGAAGCTTTCTTT. It codes for CSASIRDPTEAFF.

The chain is built from TRBV3-1 and TRBJ2-1; the match to TRBD2 covers 7 bases. The CDR3 is made up of 15 amino acids. Trimming at V came to 6 bases and at J to 3 bases, leaving 8 bases not matched to a gene. Germline V gene sequence: CDR1 LGHDT, CDR2 YNNKEL (reference sequence). The CDR3 nucleotides are TGTGCCAGCAGACCCCTAGCGGTGCTCTACAATGAGCAGTTCTTC. This translates into CASRPLAVLYNEQFF.

The sample holds a few counts of this clonotype. This chain uses TRBV9 with TRBJ1-5, with a weak D call TRBD1 (5 bases). This CDR3 contains 13 residues. V lost 4 bases, J lost 5 bases, and 10 bases lay in between. Germline lookup yields CDR1 SGDLS and CDR2 YYNGEE. The DNA for the CDR3 is TGTGCCAGCAGCCGGGGGGGGGATCAGCCCCAGCATTTT. Encoded protein: CASSRGGDQPQHF.

This clonotype showed up just a few times. This chain links TRBV29-1 with TRBJ1-2; D is ambiguous. V was trimmed by 3 bases and J by 5 bases, leaving 7 bases between them. The CDR3 sequence is 11 residues long. Germline V gives CDR1 SQVTM, CDR2 ANQGSEA. DNA for the CDR3: TGCAGCGTTGATCGGCCTTATGGCTACACCTTC. It is translated as CSVDRPYGYTF.

Note on this clonotype: The junction departs from the called germline gene at one end, perhaps through a read error. The genes are TRBV24-1 and TRBJ2-3, with 9 bases that match TRBD1. This CDR3 contains 16 residues. CDR1 is KGHDR, CDR2 SFDVKD, per germline. DNA of the CDR3: TGTGCCGCCAGTGATTTCGGACAGGGGAGCACAGATACGCAGTATTTT. Translation gives CAASDFGQGSTDTQYF.

J is TRBJ2-1 and V is TRBV4-3, with 8 positions matching TRBD2. The germline gives CDR1 LGHNA, CDR2 YSLEER. With 0 bases clipped from V and 5 bases from J, the junction kept 6 bases outside the gene matches. CDR3 length: 16 residues. CDR3 sequence (DNA): TGCGCCAGCAGCCAAGATTTAGCGGGGATGGACAATGAGCAGTTCTTC. This gives the protein CASSQDLAGMDNEQFF.

This chain connects TRBV4-2 to TRBJ2-1; D is possibly TRBD1 (5 bases). The CDR3 contains 14 residues. V gave up 0 bases and J gave up 7 bases, with 10 bases separating them. Germline values: CDR1 LGHNA, CDR2 YNFKEQ. The CDR3 here is CASSQEGRVNEQFF. CDR3 in DNA: TGTGCCAGCAGCCAAGAGGGGCGAGTAAATGAGCAGTTCTTC.

The CDR3 sequence: CASSQDQGQEFTGELFF. The CDR3 coding sequence is TGCGCCAGCAGCCAAGATCAGGGACAGGAGTTTACCGGGGAGCTGTTTTTT. V is TRBV4-3 and J is TRBJ2-2, with TRBD1 matching 8 bases. Per the germline V gene, CDR1 is LGHNA and CDR2 is YSLEER. The CDR3 loop spans 17 amino acids. With V trimmed by 0 bases and J by 5 bases, 8 bases remained unmatched.

The rearrangement uses TRBV10-3 and TRBJ2-5, with TRBD1 as a possible D gene (7 bases). This CDR3 comprises 15 residues. Per the germline V gene, CDR1 is ENHRY and CDR2 is SYGVKD. V was pared by 4 bases and J by 11 bases, with 23 bases between. The CDR3 sequence: CAISVGGSGDSEQYF. The CDR3 region has the DNA TGTGCCATCAGTGTGGGCGGATCGGGGGACAGTGAGCAGTACTTC.

This clonotype has a handful of counts. The chain's CDR3 is CASSAPLTENTEAFF. Here the CDR3 DNA reads TGTGCCAGCAGCGCGCCGCTTACAGAGAACACTGAAGCTTTCTTT. The rearrangement links TRBV7-8 to TRBJ1-1; D gene ambiguous. This CDR3 has 15 amino acids. Deletions cut 5 bases from V and 1 base from J, with 14 bases between. CDR1 and CDR2 from the germline V gene are SGHVS and FQNEAQ.

A few counts support this clonotype. V and J are TRBV7-9 and TRBJ1-4; D not resolved. CDR1 is SEHNR, CDR2 FQNEAQ, per germline (reference sequence). The CDR3 runs 15 residues. The V gene lost 0 bases and the J gene lost 4 bases, with 9 bases spanning the gap. The CDR3 region is CASSLALGINEKLFF. As DNA, the CDR3 is TGTGCCAGCAGCTTAGCGTTGGGTATTAATGAAAAACTGTTTTTT.

The chain joins TRBV13 to TRBJ1-2; perhaps TRBD1 as D (6 bases). Germline CDR1 and CDR2: PRHDT and FYEKMQ (reference sequence). V shed 3 bases and J shed 6 bases, with 17 bases lying between them. The CDR3 runs to 15 residues. The chain's CDR3 is CASSFEAGGEDGYTF. For the CDR3, the DNA is TGTGCCAGCAGCTTCGAGGCTGGGGGCGAGGATGGCTACACCTTC.

This clonotype was seen a handful of times. In DNA form, the CDR3 reads TGTGCCTGGAGAGATGTAAGACAGGGGGACTACGAGCAGTACTTC. Its protein product is CAWRDVRQGDYEQYF. The rearrangement joins TRBV30 to TRBJ2-7; TRBD1 agrees at 9 bases. This CDR3 is 15 amino acids long. V dropped 3 bases and J dropped 3; count of bases not matched to a gene: 9. Germline V CDR1 and CDR2: GTSNPN, SVGIG (reference sequence).

This clonotype was counted between two and nine times. This chain links TRBV2 with TRBJ1-1, with D perhaps TRBD1 (5 bases). The CDR3 is 13 amino acids. Germline CDR1 reads SNHLY; CDR2 reads FYNNEI. Trimming removed 0 bases from V and 4 bases from J, with 6 bases in between. The CDR3 nucleotides read TGTGCCAGCAGTGAAGCCGGGGCCACTGAAGCTTTCTTT. It encodes CASSEAGATEAFF. The variable domain in full, with the rest retrieved from reference TRBV2 and TRBJ1-1, is EPEVTQTPSHQVTQMGQEVILRCVPISNHLYFYWYRQILGQKVEFLVSFYNNEISEKSEIFDDQFSVERPDGSNFTLKIRSTKLEDSAMYFCASSEAGATEAFFGQGTRLTVV.